This entry lists 19 T cell receptor beta chains sequenced from one sample in a study of blood T cell repertoires in COVID-19. Method: immunoSEQ multiplex PCR; TCRdb's copy keeps in-frame clones and lacks some. The sample consists of fewer than 90,000 clones, nearly 95% of them appearing once. The sequenced sample was peripheral blood. These TCRs come from a human donor with active COVID-19. The donor label of this sample is uncertain.

V is TRBV28 and J is TRBJ1-1; 8 bases line up with TRBD1. The length of the CDR3 is 14 residues. Trimming at V came to 7 bases and at J to 3 bases, leaving 7 bases not matched to a gene. Germline V gene lookup returns CDR1 MDHEN and CDR2 SYDVKM. CDR3: CASIVTGVDTEAFF. The CDR3 DNA is TGTGCCAGCATCGTGACAGGGGTGGACACTGAAGCTTTCTTT.

This clone was detected only a few times. The chain carries TRBV5-1 and TRBJ1-6; 8 positions match TRBD1. V lost 7 bases to trimming and J lost 7 bases; unmatched junction nucleotides: 10. This CDR3 is built from 15 residues. CDR1 is SGHRS and CDR2 is YFSETQ in the germline V gene. CDR3 DNA sequence: TGCGCCAGCTCTCCTACAGGGGGTGGCAATTCACCCCTCCACTTT. Its translation is CASSPTGGGNSPLHF.

The chain couples TRBV3-1 (or the pseudogene TRBV3-2) to TRBJ2-7, with D maybe TRBD2 (5 bases). Germline CDR1 and CDR2: LGHDT and YNNKEL (reference sequence). Between the trimmed V and J ends, which lost 0 bases and 4 bases, there was a span of 7 bases. This CDR3 has 13 residues. In DNA form, the CDR3 reads TGTGCCAGCAGCCAAGAGGCGGGTTACGAGCAGTACTTC. Protein product: CASSQEAGYEQYF.

The chain combines TRBV28 with TRBJ2-3, with a weak D call TRBD2 (6 bases). Germline V gene sequence: CDR1 MDHEN, CDR2 SYDVKM. The CDR3 is made up of 15 amino acids. With 9 bases removed from V and 1 base from J, the gap between germline ends came to 17 bases. The CDR3 is CASVTPGARTDTQYF. The CDR3 DNA reads as TGTGCCAGTGTGACTCCGGGAGCCCGCACAGATACGCAGTATTTT.

The V and J genes are TRBV18 and TRBJ2-2, with 7 bases identical to TRBD1. The CDR3 totals 16 residues. The V segment lost 1 base and the J segment 3 bases; nucleotides outside the gene matches: 5. Per germline, CDR1 KGHSH and CDR2 LQKENI. The CDR3 DNA sequence: TGTGCCAGCTCACCACGACAGGGACGGGACACCGGGGAGCTGTTTTTT. As protein: CASSPRQGRDTGELFF.

About this clone itself: Relative to the germline gene, one junction end is altered; a read error may explain this. The rearrangement uses TRBV7-7 and TRBJ2-2, with 14 bases matching TRBD2. From germline, CDR1 is SSHAT and CDR2 FNYEAQ (reference sequence). This CDR3 spans 17 amino acids. CDR3: CASRPGTSGRLPGELFF. CDR3 DNA sequence: TGTGCTAGCAGACCCGGGACTAGCGGGAGATTACCCGGGGAGCTGTTTTTT.

The count of this clone is one. The chain joins TRBV3-1 (or the pseudogene TRBV3-2) to TRBJ1-6; tentatively, D is TRBD1 (6 bases). Germline V gene lookup returns CDR1 LGHDT and CDR2 YNNKEL (reference sequence). Trimming shortened V by 4 bases and J by 3 bases, and 19 bases separated the two germline ends. The CDR3 runs 18 residues. For the CDR3, the DNA is TGTGCCAGCAGCCTAAAGATAGGGGGACGGAACTATAATTCACCCCTCCACTTT. Protein: CASSLKIGGRNYNSPLHF.

V usage is TRBV27 and J usage is TRBJ2-2; D perhaps matches TRBD2 (5 bases). The CDR3 consists of 16 residues. Trimming shortened V by 6 bases and J by 4 bases, and 18 bases separated the two germline ends. The V gene's germline CDR1 is MNHEY and CDR2 SMNVEV (reference sequence). CDR3 loop: CASRLKGSPGTGELFF. The DNA for the CDR3 is TGTGCCAGCAGGCTAAAAGGGAGCCCGGGCACCGGGGAGCTGTTTTTT.

This chain connects TRBV7-2 to TRBJ1-5, with 10 bases fitting TRBD1. The CDR3 sequence is 15 residues long. Germline values: CDR1 SGHTA, CDR2 FQGNSA. Trimming took 5 bases from V and 5 from J; bases not matched to a gene: 6. The CDR3 reads CASSIGGQGYQPQHF. The CDR3, as DNA: TGTGCCAGCAGCATAGGGGGACAGGGGTATCAGCCCCAGCATTTT. Complete variable domain (other parts from reference TRBV7-2 and TRBJ1-5): GAGVSQSPSNKVTEKGKDVELRCDPISGHTALYWYRQSLGQGLEFLIYFQGNSAPDKSGLPSDRFSAERTGGSVSTLTIQRTQQEDSAVYLCASSIGGQGYQPQHFGDGTRLSIL.

The chain is built from TRBV18 and TRBJ1-5; no reliable D call. The ends were cut back, 0 bases at V and 6 bases at J, with 12 bases in the middle. The germline CDR1 and CDR2 sequences are KGHSH and LQKENI. The CDR3 runs to 15 residues. The CDR3 loop is CASSPPTAGSQPQHF. DNA for the CDR3: TGTGCCAGCTCACCACCGACGGCAGGCTCTCAGCCCCAGCATTTT.

As concerns this clone: Germline is not matched at one junction end, which may reflect a read error. The genes are TRBV19 and TRBJ1-2, with D possibly TRBD1 on 5 matching bases. In germline, CDR1 is LNHDA, CDR2 SQIVND (reference sequence). The CDR3 runs 12 residues. The CDR3 region is CASRFSDQGYAF. DNA for the CDR3: TGTGCCAGTAGATTCTCGGACCAGGGTTATGCCTTC.

The chain couples TRBV28 to TRBJ2-1, with 13 bases matching TRBD2. J lost 0 bases, V lost 6 bases, and 2 bases had no gene match. The CDR3 runs to 16 residues. Per germline, CDR1 MDHEN and CDR2 SYDVKM. CDR3 nucleotide sequence: TGTGCCAGCAGAAGGACTAGCGGGAGCTCCTACAATGAGCAGTTCTTC. Amino acids: CASRRTSGSSYNEQFF.

The gene calls are TRBV9 and TRBJ2-1, with D possibly matching TRBD1 (7 bases). Germline V gene sequence: CDR1 SGDLS, CDR2 YYNGEE. This CDR3 is built from 16 residues. V was pared by 4 bases and J by 3 bases, with 17 bases between. CDR3 nucleotide sequence: TGTGCCAGCAGCCCCCACGGCAGGGGGGACTACAATGAGCAGTTCTTC. This codes for CASSPHGRGDYNEQFF.

The J gene is TRBJ1-2, the V gene TRBV28, with D tentatively TRBD1 (5 bases). Trimming shortened V by 4 bases and J by 8 bases, and 11 bases separated the two germline ends. Germline CDR1 and CDR2: MDHEN and SYDVKM. This CDR3 has 12 amino acids. The CDR3 region is CASSSSGNGYTF. The CDR3 coding sequence is TGTGCCAGCAGTTCTTCAGGGAACGGCTACACCTTC.

The chain carries TRBV15 and TRBJ2-1; 8 bases fit TRBD2. J was trimmed by 7 bases and V by 7 bases; bases with no gene match: 9. This CDR3 region has 14 residues. The germline V gene has CDR1 LNHNV and CDR2 YYDKDF (reference sequence). The CDR3 here is CATKSGSLLNEQFF. The CDR3 DNA reads TGTGCCACCAAAAGCGGGAGTTTGTTGAATGAGCAGTTCTTC. Variable domain in full (rest from reference TRBV15 and TRBJ2-1): DAMVIQNPRYQVTQFGKPVTLSCSQTLNHNVMYWYQQKSSQAPKLLFHYYDKDFNNEADTPDNFQSRRPNTSFCFLDIRSPGLGDTAMYLCATKSGSLLNEQFFGPGTRLTVL.

J is TRBJ1-4 and V is TRBV5-1; TRBD1 agrees at 7 bases. CDR3 length: 15 residues. V was pared by 6 bases and J by 0 bases, with 5 bases of the junction left unmatched. The germline V gene has CDR1 SGHRS and CDR2 YFSETQ. Here the CDR3 reads CASTRDSTTNEKLFF. The CDR3 region has the DNA TGCGCCAGCACCCGGGACAGTACAACTAATGAAAAACTGTTTTTT.

This CDR3 reads CASSLVQGAYEQYF. The CDR3 region has the DNA TGCGCCAGCAGCTTGGTACAGGGGGCCTACGAGCAGTACTTC. The V and J genes are TRBV5-1 and TRBJ2-7; 8 nucleotides align to TRBD1. The J segment lost 2 bases and the V segment lost 0 bases, leaving 1 base of the junction unmatched. The CDR3 totals 14 residues. Germline V gene data show CDR1 as SGHRS and CDR2 as YFSETQ.

CDR3 loop: CASSPLYGELFF. As DNA, the CDR3 is TGTGCCAGCAGTCCACTGTACGGGGAGCTGTTTTTT. The chain carries TRBV12-3 or TRBV12-4 and TRBJ2-2; the D is unclear. Deletions cut 5 bases from V and 7 bases from J, with 8 bases between. The CDR3 contains 12 residues.

The chain combines TRBV29-1 with TRBJ2-7; D is perhaps TRBD1 or TRBD2 (6 bases each). Germline V gene sequence: CDR1 SQVTM, CDR2 ANQGSEA. V lost 7 bases and J 4 bases, leaving 11 bases between the germline ends. The CDR3 consists of 11 residues. The CDR3 DNA sequence: TGCAGCGGGGGGGCCCAATACGAGCAGTACTTC. It is translated as CSGGAQYEQYF.